This T cell receptor (beta chain) was documented in a study of cytomegalovirus exposure and HLA in healthy donors. Overall study results and limits: Most CMV-associated TCR beta chains were later found to appear HLA-restricted.

Concerning this clone itself: The antigen is unknown.

The PCR used 60 Vbeta and 13 Jbeta primers. In the source study's methods: Later reanalysis found roughly 80 million unique TCR beta chains, around 10 million of them shared. Measured with immunoSEQ multiplex PCR; TCRdb has only the in-frame clones, and not every one. V and J calls and clone size are those listed in that table; D and trimming were worked out from the DNA. The sample contains about 130,000 clones, about 80% of which appear only once. The specimen was PBMCs. The receptor was isolated from a male donor in good health and CMV-seronegative.

The DNA for the CDR3 is TGCGCCAGCAGACAGGGAATTGCGAACACCGGGGAGCTGTTTTTT. It encodes CASRQGIANTGELFF. The chain uses TRBV5-1 and TRBJ2-2; weak D call: TRBD1 (6 bases). Looked up from germline, CDR1 is SGHRS and CDR2 is YFSETQ. This CDR3 spans 15 amino acids. Between the trimmed V and J ends, which lost 5 bases and 0 bases, there was a span of 11 bases.